Listed below are T cell receptor beta chains from one sample, sequenced in a study of OX40 agonist ivuxolimab in advanced cancers. Here immunoSEQ multiplex PCR was the method, and the copy in TCRdb shows in-frame clones only, minus some. The sample lists more than 75,000 clones, 70% to 90% occurring once. The sample in question was CD4+ or CD8+ T cells sorted from blood, obtained in a trial of the OX40 agonist ivuxolimab. The receptors shown here come from an adult with an advanced solid tumor such as melanoma, head and neck, liver or kidney cancer. Both conserved end residues are part of each CDR3. A D gene is named only where the DNA matches it firmly. Part of the rows lack a size; the others show once, few, many or a class for expanded clones.

size	D	V	J	CDR3	DNA
few	TRBD2	TRBV2	TRBJ2-7	CASKRASGGAYEQYF	TGTGCCAGCAAGAGGGCTAGCGGGGGGGCCTACGAGCAGTACTTC
.	.	TRBV6-1	TRBJ2-3	CASSEVEGTDTQYF	TGTGCCAGCAGTGAAGTAGAGGGCACAGATACGCAGTATTTT
.	.	TRBV9	TRBJ1-6	CASSGTTGANNSPLHF	TGTGCCAGCAGCGGAACGACTGGGGCCAATAATTCACCCCTCCACTTT
.	.	TRBV6-1	TRBJ1-5	CASRDSYSNQPQHF	TGTGCCAGCAGGGACAGCTATAGCAATCAGCCCCAGCATTTT
.	TRBD1	TRBV27	TRBJ2-3	CASSPWTGGADTQYF	TGTGCCAGCAGTCCTTGGACAGGGGGCGCAGATACGCAGTATTTT
few	TRBD2	TRBV4-1	TRBJ2-7	CASSPSPLAGGYEQYF	TGCGCCAGCAGCCCCTCGCCGCTAGCGGGGGGCTACGAGCAGTACTTC
.	.	TRBV6-5	TRBJ1-1	CASSYGGGAVEAFF	TGTGCCAGCAGTTACGGGGGGGGCGCGGTTGAAGCTTTCTTT
.	.	TRBV18	TRBJ2-7	CASSPERTPYEQYF	TGTGCCAGCTCACCAGAGAGAACCCCCTACGAGCAGTACTTC
.	.	TRBV9	TRBJ2-2	CASSLPPGELFF	TGTGCCAGCAGCCTCCCCCCCGGGGAGCTGTTTTTT
few	.	TRBV19	TRBJ2-3	CASSIRARRADTQYF	.
.	TRBD1	TRBV27	TRBJ1-5	CASSHDRGSRNQPQHF	TGTGCCAGCAGTCATGACAGGGGGTCCCGCAATCAGCCCCAGCATTTT
.	.	TRBV2	TRBJ2-2	CASSERTGELFF	TGTGCCAGCAGTGAACGTACCGGGGAGCTGTTTTTT
once	.	TRBV6-5	TRBJ1-6	CASSYGRASYNSPLHF	TGTGCCAGCAGTTACGGCAGGGCTTCCTATAATTCACCCCTCCACTTT
.	.	TRBV7-9	TRBJ1-6	CASGTNNSPLHF	TGTGCCAGCGGAACCAATAATTCACCCCTCCACTTT
.	.	TRBV6-5	TRBJ1-1	CARTDTEAFF	TGTGCCAGGACTGATACTGAAGCTTTCTTT
.	TRBD1	TRBV7-3	TRBJ2-3	CASSSTGGHYDTQYF	TGTGCCAGCAGCTCCACAGGGGGCCACTATGATACGCAGTATTTT
.	TRBD1	TRBV19	TRBJ2-1	CASSLGPQGADEQFF	TGTGCCAGTAGTCTAGGCCCACAGGGGGCTGATGAGCAGTTCTTC
few	TRBD1	TRBV19	TRBJ1-5	CASSVDRVQPQHF	TGTGCCAGTAGTGTGGACAGGGTCCAGCCCCAGCATTTT
.	.	TRBV18	TRBJ2-7	CASSPQDYYEQYF	TGTGCCAGCTCACCCCAGGACTACTACGAGCAGTACTTC
.	TRBD2	TRBV29-1	TRBJ2-5	CSVGAGVIETQYF	TGCAGCGTTGGGGCGGGAGTGATAGAGACCCAGTACTTC
.	TRBD2	TRBV5-6	TRBJ2-5	CASSRTSGNMETQYF	TGTGCCAGCAGCCGGACTAGCGGGAATATGGAGACCCAGTACTTC
.	TRBD2	TRBV4-2	TRBJ2-1	CASSQAGGRALNEQFF	TGTGCCAGCAGCCAAGCGGGCGGGAGGGCCCTGAATGAGCAGTTCTTC
.	.	TRBV5-6	TRBJ1-3	CASSLIGQGGRNTIYF	TGTGCCAGCAGCTTGATTGGGCAGGGCGGTAGAAACACCATATATTTT
.	.	TRBV4-1	TRBJ1-2	CASSQDRNRNFYGYTF	TGCGCCAGCAGCCAAGATCGCAACAGGAACTTTTATGGCTACACCTTC
.	.	TRBV10-1	TRBJ2-7	CASSDRYEQYF	TGCGCCAGCAGTGATAGATACGAGCAGTACTTC
.	TRBD2	TRBV5-1	TRBJ2-3	CASSWAATSGGADTQYF	TGCGCCAGCAGCTGGGCCGCGACTAGCGGGGGGGCAGATACGCAGTATTTT
.	TRBD2	TRBV7-2	TRBJ2-3	CASSFAASGGPDTQYF	TGTGCCAGCAGCTTTGCGGCTAGCGGGGGGCCAGATACGCAGTATTTT
.	.	TRBV5-1	TRBJ2-7	CASSSTPSYEQYF	TGCGCCAGCAGCTCAACCCCCAGCTACGAGCAGTACTTC
.	.	TRBV5-8	TRBJ2-3	CASSSTQGRTDTQYF	TGTGCCAGCAGCTCCACCCAGGGTAGGACAGATACGCAGTATTTT